This T cell receptor (beta chain) was observed in a study of T cells after yellow fever vaccination. Study findings and constraints: Abundant clonotypes from the bulk population could contaminate FACS-sorted repertoires.

Production of TCR cDNA was by 5'RACE template switching, which also added a universal primer site and UMIs. A single record per CDR3 protein comes from TCRdb applying MiXCR to the 5' RACE reads. The sample lists a few hundred thousand distinct CDR3 sequences, 7.5% to 9% occurring once. Germline V gene sequence: CDR1 SGHTA, CDR2 FQGNSA. V was cut by 5 bases and J by 4 bases, with 18 bases left in between. There are 15 residues in the CDR3. This clonotype was counted only a few times. Its antigen is unidentified. The TCR originated in a man aged 18 to 29 who received the YFV17D yellow fever vaccine. The chain recombines TRBV7-2 with TRBJ2-7; D may correspond to TRBD1 or TRBD2 (5 bases each). Here the sequenced sample was CD4+ T cells sorted from PBMCs, taken 5 days after the yellow fever booster vaccination. The CDR3 here is CASSTSGTGIYEQYF. CDR3 bases: TGTGCCAGCAGCACCTCGGGGACGGGGATATACGAGCAGTACTTC. The full variable domain, completed using reference TRBV7-2 and TRBJ2-7, is GAGVSQSPSNKVTEKGKDVELRCDPISGHTALYWYRQSLGQGLEFLIYFQGNSAPDKSGLPSDRFSAERTGGSVSTLTIQRTQQEDSAVYLCASSTSGTGIYEQYFGPGTRLTVT.